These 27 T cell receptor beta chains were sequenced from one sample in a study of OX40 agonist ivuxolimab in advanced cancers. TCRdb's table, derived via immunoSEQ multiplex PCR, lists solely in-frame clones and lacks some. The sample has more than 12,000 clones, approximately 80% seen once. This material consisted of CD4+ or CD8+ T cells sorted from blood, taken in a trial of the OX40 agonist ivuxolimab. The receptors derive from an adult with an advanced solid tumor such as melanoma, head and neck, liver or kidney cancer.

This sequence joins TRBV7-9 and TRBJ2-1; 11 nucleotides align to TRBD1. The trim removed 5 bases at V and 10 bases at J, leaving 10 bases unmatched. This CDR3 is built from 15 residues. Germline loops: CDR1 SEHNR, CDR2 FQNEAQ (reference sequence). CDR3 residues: CASSKPDRGLNEQFF. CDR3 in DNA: TGTGCCAGCAGCAAACCGGACAGGGGGCTCAACGAGCAGTTCTTC.

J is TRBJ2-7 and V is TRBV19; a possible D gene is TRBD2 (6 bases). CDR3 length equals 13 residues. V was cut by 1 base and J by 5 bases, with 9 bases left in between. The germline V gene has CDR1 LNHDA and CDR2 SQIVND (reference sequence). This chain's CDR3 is CASSIVSGDEQYF. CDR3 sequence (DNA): TGTGCCAGTAGTATAGTTTCGGGGGACGAGCAGTACTTC.

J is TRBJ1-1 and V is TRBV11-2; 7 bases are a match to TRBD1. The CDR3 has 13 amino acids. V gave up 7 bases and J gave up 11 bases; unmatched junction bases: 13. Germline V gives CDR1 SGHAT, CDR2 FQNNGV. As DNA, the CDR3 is TGTGCCAGCACTCTCTCCCGTACAGGGGAGGCTTTCTTT. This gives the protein CASTLSRTGEAFF. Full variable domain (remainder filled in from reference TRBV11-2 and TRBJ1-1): EAGVAQSPRYKIIEKRQSVAFWCNPISGHATLYWYQQILGQGPKLLIQFQNNGVVDDSQLPKDRFSAERLKGVDSTLKIQPAKLEDSAVYLCASTLSRTGEAFFGQGTRLTVV.

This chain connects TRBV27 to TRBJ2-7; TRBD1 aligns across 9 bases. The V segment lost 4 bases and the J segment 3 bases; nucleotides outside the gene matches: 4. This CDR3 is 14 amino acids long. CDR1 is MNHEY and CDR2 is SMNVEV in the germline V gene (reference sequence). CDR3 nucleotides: TGTGCCAGCAGTTGGACAGGGGAGGGCTACGAGCAGTACTTC. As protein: CASSWTGEGYEQYF.

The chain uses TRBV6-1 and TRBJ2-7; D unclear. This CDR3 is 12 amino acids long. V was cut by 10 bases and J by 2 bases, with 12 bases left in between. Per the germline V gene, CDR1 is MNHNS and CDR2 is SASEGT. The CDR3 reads CATVRRAYEQYF. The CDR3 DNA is TGTGCCACCGTTAGACGGGCCTACGAGCAGTACTTC.

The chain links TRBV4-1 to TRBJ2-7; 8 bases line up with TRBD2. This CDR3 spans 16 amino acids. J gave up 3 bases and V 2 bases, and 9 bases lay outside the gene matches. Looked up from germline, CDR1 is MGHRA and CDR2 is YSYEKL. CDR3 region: CASSQRAGEGFYEQYF. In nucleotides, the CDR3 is TGCGCCAGCAGCCAAAGAGCGGGGGAGGGTTTCTACGAGCAGTACTTC.

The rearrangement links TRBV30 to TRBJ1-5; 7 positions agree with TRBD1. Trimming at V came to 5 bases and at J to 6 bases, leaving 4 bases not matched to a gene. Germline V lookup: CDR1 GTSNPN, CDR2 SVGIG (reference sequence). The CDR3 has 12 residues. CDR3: CAWSGGFQPQHF. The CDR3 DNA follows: TGTGCCTGGTCAGGGGGATTTCAGCCCCAGCATTTT.

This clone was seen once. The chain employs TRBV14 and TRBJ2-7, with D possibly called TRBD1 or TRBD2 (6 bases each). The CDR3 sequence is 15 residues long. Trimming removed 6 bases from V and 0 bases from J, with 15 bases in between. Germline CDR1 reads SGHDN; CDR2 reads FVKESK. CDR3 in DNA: TGTGCCAGCAGGCCAGAAGGAGGGGGCTCCTACGAGCAGTACTTC. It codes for CASRPEGGGSYEQYF.

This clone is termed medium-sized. The CDR3 sequence is CASSSNTGELFF. The CDR3, as DNA: TGTGCCAGCAGTTCCAACACCGGGGAGCTGTTTTTT. The V and J genes are TRBV27 and TRBJ2-2; unclear D gene. Per germline, CDR1 MNHEY and CDR2 SMNVEV (reference sequence). This CDR3 is 12 amino acids long. Trimming took off 4 bases at V and 2 bases at J, with 2 bases between the two ends.

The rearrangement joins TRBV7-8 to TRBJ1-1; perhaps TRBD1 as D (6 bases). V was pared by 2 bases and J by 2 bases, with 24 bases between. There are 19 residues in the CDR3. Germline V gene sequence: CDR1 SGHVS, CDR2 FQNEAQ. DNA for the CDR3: TGTGCCAGCAGCTTATTAGGGGGGAACAAGGGGACTGCAAACACTGAAGCTTTCTTT. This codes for CASSLLGGNKGTANTEAFF.

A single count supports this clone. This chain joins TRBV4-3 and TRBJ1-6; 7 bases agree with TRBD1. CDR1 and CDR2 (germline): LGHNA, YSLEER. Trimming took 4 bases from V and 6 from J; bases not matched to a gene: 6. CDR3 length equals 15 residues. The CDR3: CASSPGTAPNSPLHF. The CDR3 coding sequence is TGCGCCAGCAGCCCCGGGACAGCACCTAATTCACCCCTCCACTTT.

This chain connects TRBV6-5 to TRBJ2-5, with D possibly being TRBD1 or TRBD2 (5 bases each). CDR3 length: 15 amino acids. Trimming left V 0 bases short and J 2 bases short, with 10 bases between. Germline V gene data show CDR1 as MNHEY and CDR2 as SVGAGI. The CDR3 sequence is CASSYSGPVQETQYF. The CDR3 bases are TGTGCCAGCAGTTACTCGGGACCCGTTCAAGAGACCCAGTACTTC.

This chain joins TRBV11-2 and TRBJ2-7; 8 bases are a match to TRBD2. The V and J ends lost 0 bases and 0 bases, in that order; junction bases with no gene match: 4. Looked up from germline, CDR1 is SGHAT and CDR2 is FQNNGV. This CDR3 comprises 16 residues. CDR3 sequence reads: CASSLEVAGSSYEQYF. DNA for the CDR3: TGTGCCAGCAGCTTAGAAGTAGCGGGGAGCTCCTACGAGCAGTACTTC.

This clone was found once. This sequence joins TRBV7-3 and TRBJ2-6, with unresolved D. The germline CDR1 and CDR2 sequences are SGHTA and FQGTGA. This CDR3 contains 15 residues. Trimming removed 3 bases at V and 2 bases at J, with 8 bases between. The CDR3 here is CASSFHPTGANVLTF. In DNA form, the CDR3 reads TGTGCCAGCAGCTTCCACCCAACTGGGGCCAACGTCCTGACTTTC.

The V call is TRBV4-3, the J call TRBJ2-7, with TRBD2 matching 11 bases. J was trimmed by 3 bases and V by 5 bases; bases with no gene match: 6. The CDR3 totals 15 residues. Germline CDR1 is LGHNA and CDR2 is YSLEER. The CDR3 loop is CASSLGLAGVYEQYF. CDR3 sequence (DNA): TGCGCCAGCAGCTTAGGACTAGCGGGCGTCTACGAGCAGTACTTC.

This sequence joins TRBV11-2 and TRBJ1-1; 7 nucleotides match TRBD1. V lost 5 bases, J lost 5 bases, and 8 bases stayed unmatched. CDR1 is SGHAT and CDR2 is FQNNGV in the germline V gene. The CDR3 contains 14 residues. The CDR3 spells CASSRGQIPTEAFF. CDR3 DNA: TGTGCCAGCAGCCGGGGACAGATCCCGACTGAAGCTTTCTTT.

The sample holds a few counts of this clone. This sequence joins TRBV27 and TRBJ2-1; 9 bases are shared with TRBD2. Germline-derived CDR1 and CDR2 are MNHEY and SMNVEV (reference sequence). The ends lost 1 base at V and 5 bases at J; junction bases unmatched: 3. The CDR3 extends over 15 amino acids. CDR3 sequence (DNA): TGTGCCAGCAGTTTATATGCGGGGGGGCACAATGAGCAGTTCTTC. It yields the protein CASSLYAGGHNEQFF.

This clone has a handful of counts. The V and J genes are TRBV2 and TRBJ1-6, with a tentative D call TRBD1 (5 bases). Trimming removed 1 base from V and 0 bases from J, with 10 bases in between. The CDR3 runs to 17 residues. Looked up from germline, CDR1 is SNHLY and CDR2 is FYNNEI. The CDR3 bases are TGTGCCAGCAGTGAAGTTGACGACAGCTCCTATAATTCACCCCTCCACTTT. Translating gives CASSEVDDSSYNSPLHF.

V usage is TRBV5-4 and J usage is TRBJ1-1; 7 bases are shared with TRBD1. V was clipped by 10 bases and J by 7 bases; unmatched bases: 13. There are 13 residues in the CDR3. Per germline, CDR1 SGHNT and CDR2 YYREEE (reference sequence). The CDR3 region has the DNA TGTGCCCTCAGGGGGGGTAACCGCGATGAAGCTTTCTTT. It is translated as CALRGGNRDEAFF.

The CDR3 coding sequence is TGTGCCAGCTTAGGAAATGAGCAGTTCTTC. Amino acids: CASLGNEQFF. The rearrangement links TRBV2 to TRBJ2-1; no reliable D call. The germline gives CDR1 SNHLY, CDR2 FYNNEI. The germline V and J ends were trimmed by 8 bases and 7 bases, with 6 bases remaining between them. This CDR3 is built from 10 residues.

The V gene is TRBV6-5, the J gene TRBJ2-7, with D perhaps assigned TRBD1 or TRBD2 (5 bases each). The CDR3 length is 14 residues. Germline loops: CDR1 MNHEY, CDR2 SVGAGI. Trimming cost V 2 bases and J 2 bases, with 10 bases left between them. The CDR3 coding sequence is TGTGCCAGCAGTTACGGGGGAGCCCCCTACGAGCAGTACTTC. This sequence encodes CASSYGGAPYEQYF.

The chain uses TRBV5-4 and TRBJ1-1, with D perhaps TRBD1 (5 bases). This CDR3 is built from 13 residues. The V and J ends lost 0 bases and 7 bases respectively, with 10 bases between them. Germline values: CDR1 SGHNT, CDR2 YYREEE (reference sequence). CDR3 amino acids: CASSLGGGVEAFF. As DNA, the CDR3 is TGTGCCAGCAGCTTGGGGGGCGGGGTTGAAGCTTTCTTT.

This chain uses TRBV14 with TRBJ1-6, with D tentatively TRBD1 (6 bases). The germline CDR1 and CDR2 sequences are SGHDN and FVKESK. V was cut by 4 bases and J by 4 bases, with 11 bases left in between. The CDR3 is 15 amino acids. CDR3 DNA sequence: TGTGCCAGCAGCCCTGGACAGATATATAATTCACCCCTCCACTTT. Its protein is CASSPGQIYNSPLHF.

CDR3 region: CASSRRPWEETQYF. DNA of the CDR3: TGTGCCAGTAGTCGTCGGCCTTGGGAGGAGACCCAGTACTTC. The gene calls are TRBV19 and TRBJ2-5; possibly TRBD2 for D (5 bases). This CDR3 has 14 amino acids. V was pared by 5 bases and J by 5 bases, with 15 bases between. The V gene's germline CDR1 is LNHDA and CDR2 SQIVND (reference sequence).

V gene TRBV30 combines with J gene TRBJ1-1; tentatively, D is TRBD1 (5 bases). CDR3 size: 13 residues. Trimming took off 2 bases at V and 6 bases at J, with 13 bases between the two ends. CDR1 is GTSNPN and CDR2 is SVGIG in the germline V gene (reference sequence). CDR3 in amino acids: CAWSWGGEPEAFF. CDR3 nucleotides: TGTGCCTGGAGTTGGGGAGGGGAGCCTGAAGCTTTCTTT.

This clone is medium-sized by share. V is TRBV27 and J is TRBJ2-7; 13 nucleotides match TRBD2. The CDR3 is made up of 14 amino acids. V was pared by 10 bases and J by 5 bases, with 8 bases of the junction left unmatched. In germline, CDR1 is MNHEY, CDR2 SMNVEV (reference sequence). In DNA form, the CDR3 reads TGTGCCACCGGACTAGCGGGGGCCATTAACGAGCAGTACTTC. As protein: CATGLAGAINEQYF.

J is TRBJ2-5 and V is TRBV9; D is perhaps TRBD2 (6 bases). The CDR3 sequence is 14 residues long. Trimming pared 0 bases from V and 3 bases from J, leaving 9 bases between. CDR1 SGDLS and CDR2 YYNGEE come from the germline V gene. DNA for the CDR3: TGTGCCAGCAGCGTAGTAGGAGGGGAAGAGACCCAGTACTTC. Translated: CASSVVGGEETQYF.